One sample yielded the 25 T cell receptor beta chains listed below, sequenced in a study of T cell repertoires in cytomegalovirus infection. TCRdb analysed the reads with MiXCR anew, one entry per CDR3 protein. The sample shows 150,000 to 200,000 distinct CDR3 sequences, about 28% of them seen only once. The sample taken for sequencing was PBMCs. The source is a human donor in good health (CMV status not recorded). Some clones in this sample may be carry-over from other donors' samples.

This clonotype was observed at least ten times. V is TRBV5-1 and J is TRBJ1-1, with no clear D. Looked up from germline, CDR1 is SGHRS and CDR2 is YFSETQ. V lost 2 bases, J lost 1 base, and 15 bases lay in between. This CDR3 comprises 16 residues. The CDR3 DNA reads as TGCGCCAGCAGCTTCAACCCGGCCCTTGGGAACACTGAAGCTTTCTTT. This encodes CASSFNPALGNTEAFF.

The table lists this clonotype with a few counts. The chain has TRBV20-1 and TRBJ1-2, with a possible D match to TRBD1 (5 bases). V lost 5 bases and J 3 bases, leaving 16 bases between the germline ends. The CDR3 consists of 14 residues. Germline lookup yields CDR1 DFQATT and CDR2 SNEGSKA (reference sequence). CDR3 in amino acids: CSAFLGGEDYGYTF. The CDR3 DNA reads as TGCAGTGCTTTCCTCGGGGGGGAGGACTATGGCTACACCTTC.

The chain employs TRBV10-3 and TRBJ1-2, with D perhaps matching TRBD1 (6 bases). Germline V gives CDR1 ENHRY, CDR2 SYGVKD. The CDR3 has 14 residues. The V and J ends lost 2 bases and 3 bases respectively, with 10 bases between them. The CDR3 here is CAISEGGADYGYTF. In DNA form, the CDR3 reads TGTGCCATCAGTGAGGGGGGGGCGGACTATGGCTACACCTTC.

This rearrangement joins TRBV11-3 to TRBJ2-3; D is perhaps TRBD1 (5 bases). The CDR3 has 14 amino acids. V was trimmed by 1 base and J by 2 bases, leaving 7 bases between them. The germline CDR1 and CDR2 sequences are SGHNT and YENEEA. CDR3 sequence reads: CASSLGGHTDTQYF. DNA for the CDR3: TGTGCCAGCAGCTTAGGGGGCCACACAGATACGCAGTATTTT.

This clonotype was observed a few times. CDR3: CASSPLLAGHNEQFF. CDR3 nucleotide sequence: TGTGCCAGTAGCCCGCTGCTAGCGGGACACAATGAGCAGTTCTTC. The chain combines TRBV19 with TRBJ2-1; TRBD2 matches 9 bases. The J segment lost 5 bases and the V segment lost 6 bases, leaving 8 bases of the junction unmatched. The CDR3 extends over 15 amino acids. The germline V gene encodes CDR1 LNHDA and CDR2 SQIVND (reference sequence).

V usage is TRBV29-1 and J usage is TRBJ2-1; tentatively, D is TRBD1 or TRBD2 (5 bases each). CDR1 and CDR2 from the germline V gene are SQVTM and ANQGSEA. Between the trimmed V and J ends, which lost 4 bases and 8 bases, there was a span of 18 bases. This CDR3 has 14 residues. CDR3 protein: CSVGFLSRDHEQFF. For the CDR3, the DNA is TGCAGCGTTGGATTTCTATCCCGGGACCATGAGCAGTTCTTC.

This clonotype was seen a few times. The chain is built from TRBV7-6 and TRBJ1-1; a weak D match, TRBD1 (5 bases). The ends were cut back, 1 base at V and 7 bases at J, with 19 bases in the middle. The CDR3 is made up of 16 amino acids. Germline lookup yields CDR1 SGHVS and CDR2 FNYEAQ. The CDR3 sequence: CASSLDSRVSVGEAFF. DNA for the CDR3: TGTGCCAGCAGCTTAGATTCCAGGGTCAGTGTCGGTGAAGCTTTCTTT.

The gene calls are TRBV7-2 and TRBJ1-5, with TRBD1 identical over 8 bases. V lost 6 bases to trimming and J lost 4 bases; unmatched junction nucleotides: 11. This CDR3 spans 16 amino acids. Germline V gives CDR1 SGHTA, CDR2 FQGNSA. CDR3 sequence reads: CASSTQGAIRNQPQHF. CDR3 bases: TGTGCCAGCAGTACTCAGGGGGCGATAAGGAATCAGCCCCAGCATTTT.

J is TRBJ2-7 and V is TRBV7-2, with 8 bases lining up with TRBD2. V was clipped by 5 bases and J by 0 bases; unmatched bases: 9. This CDR3 contains 16 residues. CDR1 is SGHTA and CDR2 is FQGNSA in the germline V gene. In nucleotides, the CDR3 is TGTGCCAGCAGCCTTCGCGGGGGGCTGAGCTCCTACGAGCAGTACTTC. This codes for CASSLRGGLSSYEQYF. Variable domain in full (rest from reference TRBV7-2 and TRBJ2-7): GAGVSQSPSNKVTEKGKDVELRCDPISGHTALYWYRQSLGQGLEFLIYFQGNSAPDKSGLPSDRFSAERTGGSVSTLTIQRTQQEDSAVYLCASSLRGGLSSYEQYFGPGTRLTVT.

This chain uses TRBV20-1 with TRBJ1-5; D is unclear. Trimming removed 0 bases from V and 5 bases from J, with 11 bases in between. This CDR3 contains 14 residues. Germline V gene sequence: CDR1 DFQATT, CDR2 SNEGSKA (reference sequence). The CDR3 sequence: CSARDGGRHQPQHF. CDR3 in DNA: TGCAGTGCTAGAGATGGCGGGAGACATCAGCCCCAGCATTTT.

V is TRBV6-2 or TRBV6-3 and J is TRBJ2-3; 10 positions agree with TRBD2. The junction had 10 bases not matched to a gene; V was cut back by 5 bases and J by 5 bases. The CDR3 runs 16 residues. Looked up from germline, CDR1 is MNHEY and CDR2 is SVGEGT. The CDR3, as DNA: TGTGCCAGCAGTGATCCTAGCGGGGGCTTGGGAGATACGCAGTATTTT. Residues: CASSDPSGGLGDTQYF.

In this sample, this clonotype turned up many times. This chain joins TRBV7-2 and TRBJ1-1, with unresolved D. With 5 bases removed from V and 1 base from J, the gap between germline ends came to 8 bases. CDR1 and CDR2 (germline): SGHTA, FQGNSA. This CDR3 is 13 amino acids long. CDR3 in amino acids: CASSPIQNTEAFF. CDR3 coding DNA: TGTGCCAGCAGCCCTATACAGAACACTGAAGCTTTCTTT.

This clonotype has just a few counts. This sequence joins TRBV12-3 or TRBV12-4 and TRBJ1-1; 9 nucleotides align to TRBD1. CDR3 length equals 14 residues. V shed 7 bases, J shed 3 bases, and the junction held 6 bases outside the gene matches. CDR3: CASTRQGGYTEAFF. The CDR3 DNA is TGTGCCAGCACAAGACAGGGGGGGTACACTGAAGCTTTCTTT.

This clonotype has just a few counts. The chain joins TRBV20-1 to TRBJ1-5, with D possibly matching TRBD1 (5 bases). The V gene lost 0 bases and the J gene lost 6 bases, with 12 bases spanning the gap. This CDR3 has 14 residues. The germline V gene encodes CDR1 DFQATT and CDR2 SNEGSKA (reference sequence). This CDR3 is CSARDRGGGQPQHF. The CDR3 DNA follows: TGCAGTGCTAGAGATCGGGGGGGGGGTCAGCCCCAGCATTTT.

The genes are TRBV7-4 and TRBJ1-1; 7 nucleotides align to TRBD1. The length of the CDR3 is 14 residues. The V gene end was trimmed by 6 bases and the J gene end by 5 bases; junction bases not matched to a gene: 9. Germline lookup yields CDR1 SGHVT and CDR2 SQSDAQ. The CDR3 DNA is TGTGCCAGCAGGTTTACAGGGGACTGGACTGAAGCTTTCTTT. It specifies CASRFTGDWTEAFF.

This clonotype showed up many times. This sequence joins TRBV12-3 or TRBV12-4 and TRBJ2-3; D gene ambiguous. V lost 6 bases to trimming and J lost 2 bases, with 6 bases between them. The CDR3 totals 12 residues. The chain's CDR3 is CASSLFTDTQYF. DNA of the CDR3: TGTGCCAGCAGCTTATTCACAGATACGCAGTATTTT.

This clonotype appeared a single time. The gene calls are TRBV6-5 and TRBJ1-1; D unresolved. CDR1 is MNHEY and CDR2 is SVGAGI in the germline V gene. Trimming removed 8 bases at V and 7 bases at J, with 11 bases between. The CDR3 has 11 residues. In DNA form, the CDR3 reads TGTGCCAGCGTCTCCGGGCGTGAAGCTTTCTTT. Protein product: CASVSGREAFF.

This clonotype appeared a few times. The genes are TRBV7-3 and TRBJ2-3, with 12 bases lining up with TRBD2. The V and J ends lost 5 bases and 4 bases, in that order; junction bases with no gene match: 10. This CDR3 contains 17 residues. Germline loops: CDR1 SGHTA, CDR2 FQGTGA. DNA for the CDR3: TGTGCCAGCAGCCCTCATAGGACTAGCGGGGTGCCAGATACGCAGTATTTT. Residues: CASSPHRTSGVPDTQYF.

The chain combines TRBV5-1 with TRBJ2-2; 9 bases line up with TRBD2. CDR3 length: 17 amino acids. The ends lost 2 bases at V and 2 bases at J; junction bases unmatched: 7. Germline CDR1 and CDR2: SGHRS and YFSETQ. The CDR3 region has the DNA TGCGCCAGCAGCTTTCATCCTAGCGGGGTAAACACCGGGGAGCTGTTTTTT. It yields the protein CASSFHPSGVNTGELFF.

V usage is TRBV7-8 and J usage is TRBJ1-5; 10 nucleotides align to TRBD1. The germline CDR1 and CDR2 sequences are SGHVS and FQNEAQ. V lost 1 base and J lost 7; bases outside the gene matches: 1. This CDR3 spans 14 amino acids. The CDR3 spells CASSLETGGQPQHF. DNA of the CDR3: TGTGCCAGCAGCTTAGAGACAGGGGGCCAGCCCCAGCATTTT.

This clonotype appeared many times. V gene TRBV18 combines with J gene TRBJ1-1; no clear D. The CDR3 contains 13 residues. Germline V gene data show CDR1 as KGHSH and CDR2 as LQKENI. Trimming shortened V by 8 bases and J by 0 bases, and 10 bases separated the two germline ends. CDR3 sequence: CASSPGLNTEAFF. The CDR3 nucleotides read TGTGCCAGCAGCCCTGGACTGAACACTGAAGCTTTCTTT. The full variable domain, its missing parts supplied by reference TRBV18 and TRBJ1-1, is NAGVMQNPRHLVRRRGQEARLRCSPMKGHSHVYWYRQLPEEGLKFMVYLQKENIIDESGMPKERFSAEFPKEGPSILRIQQVVRGDSAAYFCASSPGLNTEAFFGQGTRLTVV.

V and J are TRBV2 and TRBJ2-7; 11 bases line up with TRBD1. V gave up 6 bases and J gave up 4 bases; unmatched junction bases: 8. The CDR3 contains 15 residues. Germline lookup yields CDR1 SNHLY and CDR2 FYNNEI. The CDR3 DNA sequence: TGTGCCAGCAGCCGCACCGGGACAGGGGGTTACGAGCAGTACTTC. As protein: CASSRTGTGGYEQYF.

The chain combines TRBV20-1 with TRBJ2-7, with 11 bases lining up with TRBD1. With V trimmed by 6 bases and J by 2 bases, 6 bases remained unmatched. The length of the CDR3 is 14 residues. Germline-derived CDR1 and CDR2 are DFQATT and SNEGSKA (reference sequence). The CDR3 region is CSAIPGQGAYEQYF. The DNA for the CDR3 is TGCAGTGCGATCCCGGGACAGGGGGCCTACGAGCAGTACTTC.

This clonotype has at least ten counts. The chain employs TRBV12-3 or TRBV12-4 and TRBJ2-5; D call uncertain. CDR3 length: 14 amino acids. Trimming took off 4 bases at V and 5 bases at J, with 14 bases between the two ends. This chain's CDR3 is CASSWPGPEETQYF. The CDR3, as DNA: TGTGCCAGCAGTTGGCCGGGTCCGGAGGAGACCCAGTACTTC.

In the case of this clonotype: The junction differs from germline at one of its ends, possibly a read error. V usage is TRBV11-2 and J usage is TRBJ2-1, with a tentative D call TRBD1 (6 bases). The V gene's germline CDR1 is SGHAT and CDR2 FQNNGV. The CDR3 contains 16 residues. CDR3 in amino acids: CASSFRTEGYDKEQFF. In nucleotides, the CDR3 is TGTGCCAGCAGCTTTAGGACAGAGGGGTACGACAAGGAGCAGTTCTTC.